Below, 11 T cell receptor beta chains from the same sample are listed, as sequenced in a study of blood T cell repertoires in COVID-19 (dated by TCRdb to about 2020). Receptor libraries were prepared by the immunoSEQ multiplex PCR assay. The table was pulled from immuneACCESS by TCRdb, which kept in-frame rearrangements only. Such tables lose some clones; where checked, under half of the loss comes from unresolved V genes, and the rest has no known cause. The sample records 200,000 to 250,000 clones, around 89% of which are singletons. In total, the top ten clones hold under 8% of the sample. Sequenced sample: peripheral blood. Every receptor here comes from a woman aged 30 to 39 with COVID-19, enrolled during active disease.

The genes are TRBV7-2 and TRBJ2-7; no firm D call. This CDR3 is 14 amino acids long. Germline assignment: CDR1 SGHTA and CDR2 FQGNSA. Deletions cut 4 bases from V and 2 bases from J, with 12 bases between. The CDR3 sequence: CASSYAEVPYEQYF. CDR3 bases: TGTGCCAGCAGCTACGCAGAGGTCCCCTACGAGCAGTACTTC. The full variable domain, completed using reference TRBV7-2 and TRBJ2-7, is GAGVSQSPSNKVTEKGKDVELRCDPISGHTALYWYRQSLGQGLEFLIYFQGNSAPDKSGLPSDRFSAERTGGSVSTLTIQRTQQEDSAVYLCASSYAEVPYEQYFGPGTRLTVT.

The chain links TRBV7-2 to TRBJ1-1; D is unclear. The germline V gene has CDR1 SGHTA and CDR2 FQGNSA. The CDR3 covers 16 residues. V was trimmed by 0 bases and J by 0 bases, leaving 11 bases between them. CDR3 coding DNA: TGTGCCAGCAGCTTAGCGACGGGTCTGGTGAACACTGAAGCTTTCTTT. Its protein product is CASSLATGLVNTEAFF. Complete variable domain (other parts from reference TRBV7-2 and TRBJ1-1): GAGVSQSPSNKVTEKGKDVELRCDPISGHTALYWYRQSLGQGLEFLIYFQGNSAPDKSGLPSDRFSAERTGGSVSTLTIQRTQQEDSAVYLCASSLATGLVNTEAFFGQGTRLTVV.

This chain uses TRBV7-9 with TRBJ2-1; 11 positions match TRBD2. Germline assignment: CDR1 SEHNR and CDR2 FQNEAQ (reference sequence). Germline trimming cut 2 bases from V and 2 bases from J; bases unmatched to any gene: 11. This CDR3 spans 19 amino acids. The DNA of the CDR3 is TGTGCCAGCAGCTTAAGGGACCTGACTAGCGGGACGACCTACAATGAGCAGTTCTTC. Residues: CASSLRDLTSGTTYNEQFF.

The table lists this clone with a few counts. The chain recombines TRBV30 with TRBJ1-2; maybe TRBD1 (6 bases). The germline V gene has CDR1 GTSNPN and CDR2 SVGIG (reference sequence). V shed 2 bases and J shed 7 bases, with 8 bases lying between them. The CDR3 sequence is 11 residues long. CDR3 region: CAWSQTGGYTF. Written as DNA, the CDR3 is TGTGCCTGGAGTCAGACAGGTGGCTACACCTTC. The full variable domain, completed using reference TRBV30 and TRBJ1-2, is SQTIHQWPATLVQPVGSPLSLECTVEGTSNPNLYWYRQAAGRGLQLLFYSVGIGQISSEVPQNLSASRPQDRQFILSSKKLLLSDSGFYLCAWSQTGGYTFGSGTRLTVV.

The rearrangement links TRBV13 to TRBJ2-3; no firm D call. This CDR3 is 14 amino acids long. V lost 3 bases to trimming and J lost 3 bases, with 10 bases between them. Germline V gives CDR1 PRHDT, CDR2 FYEKMQ (reference sequence). CDR3 in DNA: TGTGCCAGCAGCTTTTCGGTTGGTACAGATACGCAGTATTTT. Protein: CASSFSVGTDTQYF.

On this clone itself: Sequence at one end of the junction differs from germline and may be a read error. This chain connects TRBV28 to TRBJ1-2; D is perhaps TRBD1 (6 bases). Looked up from germline, CDR1 is MDHEN and CDR2 is SYDVKM. The CDR3 sequence is 14 residues long. CDR3 DNA sequence: TGTGCCAGCAGTTTCGCAGGGGCTGGCCGGCTGGCTTACTTC. This translates into CASSFAGAGRLAYF.

The V and J genes are TRBV10-2 and TRBJ2-5; the match to TRBD1 covers 11 bases. There are 14 residues in the CDR3. The germline V gene has CDR1 WSHSY and CDR2 SAAADI. J gave up 4 bases and V 6 bases, and 4 bases lay outside the gene matches. The CDR3 sequence: CASRDRGHGETQYF. The CDR3 bases are TGCGCCAGCAGGGACAGGGGGCACGGAGAGACCCAGTACTTC.

The V and J genes are TRBV4-1 and TRBJ2-1, with D possibly being TRBD1 (5 bases). Looked up from germline, CDR1 is MGHRA and CDR2 is YSYEKL. This CDR3 has 17 amino acids. V lost 0 bases to trimming and J lost 8 bases, with 20 bases between them. DNA for the CDR3: TGCGCCAGCAGCCAAGATAGAAGGGGCAAACTTCGCGATGAGCAGTTCTTC. It specifies CASSQDRRGKLRDEQFF.

This sequence joins TRBV10-3 and TRBJ1-2; 9 bases align to TRBD1. The trim removed 4 bases at V and 5 bases at J, leaving 8 bases unmatched. The V gene's germline CDR1 is ENHRY and CDR2 SYGVKD. This CDR3 is 15 amino acids long. The DNA for the CDR3 is TGTGCCATCAGTGGACCGGACAGGGGAAGATATGGCTACACCTTC. It specifies CAISGPDRGRYGYTF.

The chain links TRBV4-1 to TRBJ2-4; D is perhaps TRBD2 (5 bases). This CDR3 region has 16 residues. Germline V gene lookup returns CDR1 MGHRA and CDR2 YSYEKL. Trimming shortened V by 1 base and J by 6 bases, and 16 bases separated the two germline ends. The CDR3 bases are TGCGCCAGCAGCCAAGGTGCGGGTGTTTCGGGAAACATTCAGTACTTC. Its translation: CASSQGAGVSGNIQYF.

This chain connects TRBV6-5 to TRBJ1-2; 7 nucleotides align to TRBD1. The trim removed 2 bases at V and 8 bases at J, leaving 8 bases unmatched. CDR1 and CDR2 (germline): MNHEY, SVGAGI. CDR3 size: 14 residues. The CDR3 nucleotides read TGTGCCAGCAGTTACACGAACAGGGGTGCGGGCTACACCTTC. It yields the protein CASSYTNRGAGYTF.